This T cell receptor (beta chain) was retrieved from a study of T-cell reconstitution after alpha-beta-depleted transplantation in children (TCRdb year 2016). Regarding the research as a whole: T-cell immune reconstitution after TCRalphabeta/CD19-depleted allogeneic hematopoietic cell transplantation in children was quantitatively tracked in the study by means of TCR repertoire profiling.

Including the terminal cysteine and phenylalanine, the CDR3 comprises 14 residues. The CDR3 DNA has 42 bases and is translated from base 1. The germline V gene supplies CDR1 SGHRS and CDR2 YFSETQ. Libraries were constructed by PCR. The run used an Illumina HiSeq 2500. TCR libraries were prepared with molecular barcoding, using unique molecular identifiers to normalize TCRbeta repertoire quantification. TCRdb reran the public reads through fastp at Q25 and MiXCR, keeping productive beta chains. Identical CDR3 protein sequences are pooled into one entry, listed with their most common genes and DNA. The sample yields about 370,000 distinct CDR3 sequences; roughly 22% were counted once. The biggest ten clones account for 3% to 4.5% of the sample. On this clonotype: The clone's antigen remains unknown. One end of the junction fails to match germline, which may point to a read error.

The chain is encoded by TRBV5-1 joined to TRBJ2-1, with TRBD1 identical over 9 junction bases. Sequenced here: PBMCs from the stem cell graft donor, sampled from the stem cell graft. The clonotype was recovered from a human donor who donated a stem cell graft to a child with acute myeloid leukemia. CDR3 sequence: CASSLGQGFNEQFF. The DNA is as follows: TGCGCCAGCAGTTTGGGACAGGGATTCAATGAGCAGTTCTTC.